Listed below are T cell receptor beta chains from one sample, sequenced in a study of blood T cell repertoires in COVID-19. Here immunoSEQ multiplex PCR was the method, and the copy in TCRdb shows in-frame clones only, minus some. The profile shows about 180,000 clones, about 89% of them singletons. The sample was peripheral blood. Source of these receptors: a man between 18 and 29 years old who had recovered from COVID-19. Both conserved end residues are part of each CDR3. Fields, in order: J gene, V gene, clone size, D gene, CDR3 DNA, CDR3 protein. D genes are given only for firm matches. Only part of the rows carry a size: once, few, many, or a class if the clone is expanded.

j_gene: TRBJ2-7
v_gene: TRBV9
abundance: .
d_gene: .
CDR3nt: TGTGCCAGCAGCGCCGCCGCGGGGCTCTACGAGCAGTACTTC
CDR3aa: CASSAAAGLYEQYF

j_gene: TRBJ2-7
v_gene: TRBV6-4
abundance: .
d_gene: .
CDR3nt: TGTGCCAGCACGGGGTCCCCCTACGAGCAGTACTTC
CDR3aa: CASTGSPYEQYF

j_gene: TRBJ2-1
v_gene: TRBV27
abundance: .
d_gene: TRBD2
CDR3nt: TGTGCCAGCAGTTTATCGAGGGGACTAGGAGGTGAGCAGTTCTTC
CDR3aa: CASSLSRGLGGEQFF

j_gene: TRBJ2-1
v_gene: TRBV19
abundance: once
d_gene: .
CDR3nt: TGTGCCAGTAGTATTCAGTACAATGAGCAGTTCTTC
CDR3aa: CASSIQYNEQFF

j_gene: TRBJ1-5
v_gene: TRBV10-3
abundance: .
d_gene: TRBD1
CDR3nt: TGTGCCATCAGTGAGCTGGACAGGGGAGTAGATCAGCCCCAGCATTTT
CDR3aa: CAISELDRGVDQPQHF

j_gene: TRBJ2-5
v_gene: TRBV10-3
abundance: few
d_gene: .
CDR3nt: TGTGCCATCAGTGTATCAGAGACCCAGTACTTC
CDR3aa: CAISVSETQYF

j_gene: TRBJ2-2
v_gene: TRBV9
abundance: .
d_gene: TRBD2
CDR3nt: TGTGCCAGCAGCGTAAGCAGGGACTACTCCGGCGGGGAGCTGTTTTTT
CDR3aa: CASSVSRDYSGGELFF

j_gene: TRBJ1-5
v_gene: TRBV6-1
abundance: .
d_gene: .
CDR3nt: TGTGCCAGCAGTGAGGCTCAGAATCAGCCCCAGCATTTT
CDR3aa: CASSEAQNQPQHF

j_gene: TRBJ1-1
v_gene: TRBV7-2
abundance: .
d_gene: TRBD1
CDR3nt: TGTGCCAGCAGCTTAACAGCCGGGACAGGGGTCTTGAACACTGAAGCTTTCTTT
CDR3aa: CASSLTAGTGVLNTEAFF

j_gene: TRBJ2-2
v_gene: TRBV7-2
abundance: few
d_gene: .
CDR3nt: TGTGCCAGCAGCTTAGTATCCGGGACAAGGGTAACCGGGGAGCTGTTTTTT
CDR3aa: CASSLVSGTRVTGELFF

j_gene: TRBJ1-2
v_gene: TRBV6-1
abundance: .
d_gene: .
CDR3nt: TGTGCCAGCAGTGAGACAGTCTATGGCTACACCTTC
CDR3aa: CASSETVYGYTF

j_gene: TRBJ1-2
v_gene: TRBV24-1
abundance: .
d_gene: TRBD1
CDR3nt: TGTGCCACCAGTGATTCGACAGGGTCCGGTGGCTACACCTTC
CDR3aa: CATSDSTGSGGYTF

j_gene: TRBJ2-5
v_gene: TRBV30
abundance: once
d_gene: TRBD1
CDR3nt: TGTGCCTGGGGACAGGGGGCAGAGACCCAGTACTTC
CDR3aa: CAWGQGAETQYF

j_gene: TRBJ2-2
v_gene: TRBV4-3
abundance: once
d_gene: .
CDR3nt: TGCGCCAGCAGCCAACACCGAGGGATTCGGAACACCGGGGAGCTGTTTTTT
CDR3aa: CASSQHRGIRNTGELFF

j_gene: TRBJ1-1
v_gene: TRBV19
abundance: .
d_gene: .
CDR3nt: TGTGCCAGTAGTACCGAGGGGAGGGGCTCAGGCACTGAAGCTTTCTTT
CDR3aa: CASSTEGRGSGTEAFF

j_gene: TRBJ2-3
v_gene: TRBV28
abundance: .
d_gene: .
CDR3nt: TGTGCCAGCACCGTGGGTCGGAGGGCGGGGACAGATACGCAGTATTTT
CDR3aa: CASTVGRRAGTDTQYF

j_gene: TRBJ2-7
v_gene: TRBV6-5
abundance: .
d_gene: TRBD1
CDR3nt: TGTGCCAGCAGTTACTCGAAGGGGGCGACCTACGAGCAGTACTTC
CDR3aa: CASSYSKGATYEQYF

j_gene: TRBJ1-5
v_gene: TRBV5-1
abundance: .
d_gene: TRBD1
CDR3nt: TGCGCCAGCAGTGAGGGGACAGGGGGTCGGGGCAATCAGCCCCAGCATTTT
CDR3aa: CASSEGTGGRGNQPQHF

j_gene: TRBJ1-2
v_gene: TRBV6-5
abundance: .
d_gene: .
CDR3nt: TGTGCCAGCAGTCCAACAGGGTACGAGGGCTACACCTTC
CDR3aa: CASSPTGYEGYTF

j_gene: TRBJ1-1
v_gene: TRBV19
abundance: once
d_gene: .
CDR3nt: TGTGCCAGTAGTATCCGGTCGATAGTTAACACTGAAGCTTTCTTT
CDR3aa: CASSIRSIVNTEAFF

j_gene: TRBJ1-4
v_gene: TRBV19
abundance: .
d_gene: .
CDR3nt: TGTGCCAGTAGTATAGCGCAGGGGAGTGAAAAACTGTTTTTT
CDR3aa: CASSIAQGSEKLFF

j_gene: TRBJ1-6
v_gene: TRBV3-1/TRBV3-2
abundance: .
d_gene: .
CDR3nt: TGTGCCAGCAGCTCATCCAGGGGATCCTATAATTCACCCCTCCACTTT
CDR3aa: CASSSSRGSYNSPLHF